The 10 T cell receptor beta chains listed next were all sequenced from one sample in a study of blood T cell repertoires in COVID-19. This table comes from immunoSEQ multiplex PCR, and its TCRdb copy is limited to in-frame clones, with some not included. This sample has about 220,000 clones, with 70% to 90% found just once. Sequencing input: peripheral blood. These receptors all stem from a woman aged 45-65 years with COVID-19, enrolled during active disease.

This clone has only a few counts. As DNA, the CDR3 is TGTGCCAGCAGCCTAGAAGCCCTGGGACAGTTCTCTGGAAACACCATATATTTT. Translated: CASSLEALGQFSGNTIYF. The chain has TRBV7-2 and TRBJ1-3; 7 bases fit TRBD1. Germline V lookup: CDR1 SGHTA, CDR2 FQGNSA. J was trimmed by 0 bases and V by 5 bases; bases with no gene match: 13. CDR3 size: 18 residues.

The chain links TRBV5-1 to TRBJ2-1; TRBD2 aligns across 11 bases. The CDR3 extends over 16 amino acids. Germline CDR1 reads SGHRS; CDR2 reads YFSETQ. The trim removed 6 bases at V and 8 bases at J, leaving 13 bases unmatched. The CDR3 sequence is CASKKASGGFRDEQFF. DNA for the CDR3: TGCGCCAGCAAGAAGGCTAGCGGGGGGTTTCGGGATGAGCAGTTCTTC.

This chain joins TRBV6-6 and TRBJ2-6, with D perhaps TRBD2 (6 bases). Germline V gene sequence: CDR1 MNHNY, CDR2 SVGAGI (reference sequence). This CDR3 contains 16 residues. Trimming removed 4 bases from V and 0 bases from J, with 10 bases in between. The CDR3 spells CASSLGLSSGANVLTF. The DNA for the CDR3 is TGTGCCAGCAGTTTGGGACTGAGCTCTGGGGCCAACGTCCTGACTTTC.

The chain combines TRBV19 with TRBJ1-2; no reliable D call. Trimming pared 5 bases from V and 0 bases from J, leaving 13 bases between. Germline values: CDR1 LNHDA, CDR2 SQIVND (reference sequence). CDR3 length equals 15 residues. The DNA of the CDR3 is TGTGCCAGTAGTTCCCACAGCAGTCCTAACTATGGCTACACCTTC. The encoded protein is CASSSHSSPNYGYTF.

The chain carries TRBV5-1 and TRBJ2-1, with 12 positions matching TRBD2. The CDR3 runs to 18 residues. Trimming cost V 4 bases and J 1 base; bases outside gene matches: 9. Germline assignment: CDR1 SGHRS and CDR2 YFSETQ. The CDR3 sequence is CASSLGLAGFLSYNEQFF. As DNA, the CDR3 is TGCGCCAGCAGCCTCGGACTAGCGGGGTTCCTTTCCTACAATGAGCAGTTCTTC. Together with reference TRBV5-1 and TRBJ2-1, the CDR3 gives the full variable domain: KAGVTQTPRYLIKTRGQQVTLSCSPISGHRSVSWYQQTPGQGLQFLFEYFSETQRNKGNFPGRFSGRQFSNSRSEMNVSTLELGDSALYLCASSLGLAGFLSYNEQFFGPGTRLTVL.

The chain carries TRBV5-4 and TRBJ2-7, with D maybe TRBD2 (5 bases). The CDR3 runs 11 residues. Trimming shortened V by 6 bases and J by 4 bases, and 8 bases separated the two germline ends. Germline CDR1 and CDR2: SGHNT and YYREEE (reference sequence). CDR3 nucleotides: TGTGCCAGCACGAGCGGATACGAGCAGTACTTC. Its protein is CASTSGYEQYF.

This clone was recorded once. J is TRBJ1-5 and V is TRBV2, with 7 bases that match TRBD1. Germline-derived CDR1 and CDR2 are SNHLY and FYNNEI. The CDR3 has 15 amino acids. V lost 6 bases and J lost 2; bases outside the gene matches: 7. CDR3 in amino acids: CASSLSGTGNQPQHF. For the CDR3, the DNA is TGTGCCAGCAGCTTATCCGGGACAGGCAATCAGCCCCAGCATTTT.

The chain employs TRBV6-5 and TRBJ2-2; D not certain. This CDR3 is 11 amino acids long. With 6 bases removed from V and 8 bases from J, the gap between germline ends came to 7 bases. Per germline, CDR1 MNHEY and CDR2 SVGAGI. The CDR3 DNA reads TGTGCCAGCAGCGGTAGTGGGGAGCTGTTTTTT. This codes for CASSGSGELFF.

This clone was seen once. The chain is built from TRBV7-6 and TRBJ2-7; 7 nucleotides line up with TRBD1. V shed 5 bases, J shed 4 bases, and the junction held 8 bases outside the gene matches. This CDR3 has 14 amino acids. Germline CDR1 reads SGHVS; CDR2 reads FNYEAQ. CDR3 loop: CASSPQQGSYEQYF. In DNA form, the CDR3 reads TGTGCCAGCAGCCCACAACAGGGGTCGTACGAGCAGTACTTC.

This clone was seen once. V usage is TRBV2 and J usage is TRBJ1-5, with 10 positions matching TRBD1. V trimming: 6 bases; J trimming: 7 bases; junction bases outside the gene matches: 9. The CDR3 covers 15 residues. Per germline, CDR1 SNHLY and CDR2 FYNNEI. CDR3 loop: CASRPGTGAQQPQHF. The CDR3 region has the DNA TGTGCCAGCAGGCCTGGGACAGGGGCGCAGCAGCCCCAGCATTTT.